This T cell receptor beta chain was sequenced in a study of blood T cells in healthy people across ages. This clonotype was seen at least ten times. The germline gives CDR1 SQVTM, CDR2 ANQGSEA. V shed 2 bases and J 3 bases; nucleotides not matched to a gene: 12. This CDR3 region has 17 residues. Through a sample-barcoded 5' primer and a J-beta primer mix, a second PCR was run for 7 to 11 cycles. TCRdb independently ran MiXCR on the 5' RACE reads; one entry per CDR3 protein. Of around 1,900,000 distinct CDR3 sequences in the sample, 30% to 40% were seen once. The sequence was obtained from a human donor in good health. The V and J genes are TRBV29-1 and TRBJ2-7, with 11 bases aligning to TRBD1. The material sequenced was blood. In DNA form, the CDR3 reads TGCAGCGTTGAATTTTCCGAGGGACAGGGGGTGAACTACGAGCAGTACTTC. Protein: CSVEFSEGQGVNYEQYF.